These 22 T cell receptor beta chains originate from one sample sequenced in a study of cytotoxic CD8 clonotypes in ibrutinib-treated CLL. Measured with immunoSEQ multiplex PCR; TCRdb has only the in-frame clones, and not every one. This sample has about 74,000 clones, with around 81% found just once. Here the sequenced sample was PBMCs, taken at disease progression, from a patient treated with ibrutinib. The receptors were gathered from a human donor with chronic lymphocytic leukemia.

The genes are TRBV2 and TRBJ2-5, with a weak D call TRBD2 (6 bases). Trimming shortened V by 8 bases and J by 2 bases, and 9 bases separated the two germline ends. This CDR3 has 12 amino acids. Germline V gene sequence: CDR1 SNHLY, CDR2 FYNNEI. The CDR3 DNA reads as TGTGCCAGCGGGGGGAAACAAGAGACCCAGTACTTC. Its protein product is CASGGKQETQYF.

The CDR3 loop is CASSRVGNTEAFF. CDR3 sequence (DNA): TGCGCCAGCAGCCGGGTGGGGAACACTGAAGCTTTCTTT. The chain combines TRBV5-1 with TRBJ1-1; D remains ambiguous. This CDR3 has 13 amino acids. CDR1 SGHRS and CDR2 YFSETQ come from the germline V gene. Trimming removed 4 bases from V and 1 base from J, with 8 bases in between.

The gene calls are TRBV7-6 and TRBJ2-7, with D perhaps TRBD1 (5 bases). Trimming took off 2 bases at V and 2 bases at J, with 16 bases between the two ends. Germline lookup yields CDR1 SGHVS and CDR2 FNYEAQ. CDR3 size: 16 residues. The chain's CDR3 is CASSLPPRVPTYEQYF. CDR3 DNA: TGTGCCAGCAGCTTACCACCCAGGGTTCCCACCTACGAGCAGTACTTC. Together with reference TRBV7-6 and TRBJ2-7, the CDR3 gives the full variable domain: GAGVSQSPRYKVTKRGQDVALRCDPISGHVSLYWYRQALGQGPEFLTYFNYEAQQDKSGLPNDRFSAERPEGSISTLTIQRTEQRDSAMYRCASSLPPRVPTYEQYFGPGTRLTVT.

This clone was recorded only once. V is TRBV30 and J is TRBJ1-1, with TRBD1 as a possible D gene (6 bases). Deletions cut 5 bases from V and 11 bases from J, with 12 bases between. Germline V gives CDR1 GTSNPN, CDR2 SVGIG (reference sequence). CDR3 length: 10 amino acids. CDR3 bases: TGTGCCTGGCTTACAGGGAGGGCTTTCTTT. Its protein product is CAWLTGRAFF.

The gene calls are TRBV28 and TRBJ1-2; D might be TRBD1 (5 bases). The V end lost 6 bases, the J end lost 8 bases, and 22 bases lay between the germline ends. Germline CDR1 reads MDHEN; CDR2 reads SYDVKM. The CDR3 loop spans 15 amino acids. The CDR3 spells CASRSPGPPKYGYTF. The CDR3 DNA is TGTGCCAGCAGGAGCCCGGGGCCCCCTAAATACGGCTACACCTTC.

This clone was counted a few times. The CDR3 bases are TGTGCCAGCAGCCTAACCCGGACAGGGGGGGAAAAACTGTTTTTT. This encodes CASSLTRTGGEKLFF. The chain is built from TRBV27 and TRBJ1-4, with 10 bases aligning to TRBD1. CDR1 is MNHEY, CDR2 SMNVEV, per germline (reference sequence). Trimming at V came to 6 bases and at J to 8 bases, leaving 9 bases not matched to a gene. The CDR3 loop spans 15 amino acids.

The J gene is TRBJ2-3, the V gene TRBV5-1; no definite D call. The CDR3 loop spans 15 amino acids. Trimming took 0 bases from V and 5 from J, leaving 13 bases between them. CDR1 SGHRS and CDR2 YFSETQ come from the germline V gene. The CDR3 loop is CASSLGWAQGDTQYF. The CDR3 nucleotides are TGCGCCAGCAGCTTGGGCTGGGCTCAAGGAGATACGCAGTATTTT. The full variable domain, its missing parts supplied by reference TRBV5-1 and TRBJ2-3, is KAGVTQTPRYLIKTRGQQVTLSCSPISGHRSVSWYQQTPGQGLQFLFEYFSETQRNKGNFPGRFSGRQFSNSRSEMNVSTLELGDSALYLCASSLGWAQGDTQYFGPGTRLTVL.

The rearrangement joins TRBV6-5 to TRBJ1-5; unclear D gene. CDR1 MNHEY and CDR2 SVGAGI come from the germline V gene. V was pared by 3 bases and J by 7 bases, with 10 bases between. CDR3 size: 13 residues. Here the CDR3 DNA reads TGTGCCAGCAGTTATGGGCCTGCGCAGCCCCAGCATTTT. Translation: CASSYGPAQPQHF.

The V call is TRBV13, the J call TRBJ2-7, with a tentative D call TRBD1 (5 bases). Germline CDR1 is PRHDT and CDR2 is FYEKMQ (reference sequence). The V and J ends lost 3 bases and 5 bases respectively, with 11 bases between them. The CDR3 contains 13 residues. The DNA for the CDR3 is TGTGCCAGCAGCTTCGGGCAGGGCCACGAGCAGTACTTC. Translating gives CASSFGQGHEQYF.

The chain is built from TRBV11-3 and TRBJ2-5; D is undetermined. Trimming pared 4 bases from V and 5 bases from J, leaving 5 bases between. CDR1 is SGHNT and CDR2 is YENEEA in the germline V gene. This CDR3 spans 11 amino acids. Here the CDR3 DNA reads TGTGCCAGCAGCTCAGCGGAGACCCAGTACTTC. Translating it yields CASSSAETQYF.

V gene TRBV4-1 combines with J gene TRBJ2-7; 12 bases fit TRBD2. With V trimmed by 4 bases and J by 7 bases, 20 bases remained unmatched. Germline V gene lookup returns CDR1 MGHRA and CDR2 YSYEKL. The CDR3 sequence is 19 residues long. The CDR3 protein is CASSRGLAGPVGQMGEQYF. CDR3 nucleotide sequence: TGCGCCAGCAGCCGAGGACTAGCGGGACCCGTGGGTCAAATGGGGGAGCAGTACTTC.

The rearrangement links TRBV11-2 to TRBJ1-2, with TRBD1 matching 7 bases. Trimming removed 1 base from V and 6 bases from J; junction bases left unmatched: 8. CDR3 length: 15 residues. The germline CDR1 and CDR2 sequences are SGHAT and FQNNGV. The CDR3 sequence: CASSLVGGAIDGYTF. The CDR3 DNA follows: TGTGCCAGCAGCTTAGTAGGGGGCGCGATCGATGGCTACACCTTC.

The genes are TRBV4-2 and TRBJ2-2, with 8 bases fitting TRBD2. The V and J ends lost 1 base and 2 bases, in that order; junction bases with no gene match: 12. Germline loops: CDR1 LGHNA, CDR2 YNFKEQ. This CDR3 spans 19 amino acids. DNA for the CDR3: TGTGCCAGCAGCCAAGGGCCGTTAGGGGTAGCGGGAAACACCGGGGAGCTGTTTTTT. Translated: CASSQGPLGVAGNTGELFF.

The chain uses TRBV6-1 and TRBJ1-2; TRBD1 might be the D (6 bases). Trimming removed 6 bases from V and 8 bases from J, with 16 bases in between. CDR1 and CDR2 (germline): MNHNS, SASEGT. The CDR3 is 13 residues long. The CDR3 region is CASRAGALDGYTF. The CDR3, as DNA: TGTGCCAGCAGAGCAGGGGCCCTTGACGGCTACACCTTC.

The chain carries TRBV7-6 and TRBJ1-6; possibly TRBD1 for D (6 bases). Germline lookup yields CDR1 SGHVS and CDR2 FNYEAQ. The CDR3 is made up of 14 amino acids. The V end was cut by 5 bases, the J end by 4 bases, with 9 bases between. CDR3 region: CASSEQGYNSPLHF. For the CDR3, the DNA is TGTGCCAGCAGCGAACAGGGATATAATTCACCCCTCCACTTT.

The gene calls are TRBV11-1 and TRBJ2-3, with 9 bases that match TRBD2. V lost 4 bases, J lost 2 bases, and 4 bases stayed unmatched. Germline V gene sequence: CDR1 SGHAT, CDR2 FQDESV (reference sequence). CDR3 length: 15 amino acids. As DNA, the CDR3 is TGTGCCAGCAGCTCGAGACTAGCGGACACAGATACGCAGTATTTT. It encodes CASSSRLADTDTQYF.

V gene TRBV5-1 combines with J gene TRBJ2-5; maybe TRBD2 (5 bases). The tail of the sequence fits TRBJ2-7 better, so the J call may be wrong. The CDR3 extends over 13 amino acids. Germline assignment: CDR1 SGHRS and CDR2 YFSETQ. In DNA, the CDR3 is TGCGCCAGCAGCTTGTCTAGCCAATACGAGCAGTACTTC. It codes for CASSLSSQYEQYF.

This clone has just a few counts. This chain connects TRBV25-1 to TRBJ2-7; 8 bases line up with TRBD2. Trimming removed 4 bases from V and 4 bases from J; junction bases left unmatched: 9. In germline, CDR1 is MGHDK, CDR2 SYGVNS. This CDR3 contains 15 residues. CDR3 sequence (DNA): TGTGCCAGCAGTGGGGGGGCGGCTAGCGGGTACGAGCAGTACTTC. It yields the protein CASSGGAASGYEQYF.

V usage is TRBV18 and J usage is TRBJ1-1; 7 bases are a match to TRBD1. Germline V gene data show CDR1 as KGHSH and CDR2 as LQKENI. The V and J ends lost 6 bases and 1 base, in that order; junction bases with no gene match: 5. The CDR3 consists of 14 residues. In DNA, the CDR3 is TGTGCCAGCTCCGAGAGGACAGGGAACACTGAAGCTTTCTTT. Translation: CASSERTGNTEAFF.

This clone was seen only once. The genes are TRBV5-4 and TRBJ1-1; 8 bases line up with TRBD1. V gave up 0 bases and J gave up 5 bases; unmatched junction bases: 9. The CDR3 totals 16 residues. CDR1 and CDR2 (germline): SGHNT, YYREEE (reference sequence). In nucleotides, the CDR3 is TGTGCCAGCAGCTTGGGACAGGGGAGGTTGAGGACTGAAGCTTTCTTT. It yields the protein CASSLGQGRLRTEAFF. Drawing the rest from reference TRBV5-4 and TRBJ1-1, the complete variable domain is ETGVTQSPTHLIKTRGQQVTLRCSSQSGHNTVSWYQQALGQGPQFIFQYYREEENGRGNFPPRFSGLQFPNYSSELNVNALELDDSALYLCASSLGQGRLRTEAFFGQGTRLTVV.

In its sample, this clone was seen once. V and J are TRBV7-9 and TRBJ2-5, with 8 positions matching TRBD2. The CDR3 is 12 amino acids. The junction had 6 bases not matched to a gene; V was cut back by 5 bases and J by 10 bases. Per the germline V gene, CDR1 is SEHNR and CDR2 is FQNEAQ (reference sequence). For the CDR3, the DNA is TGTGCCAGCAGCCCCACGGGAGGGGGCCAGTACTTC. This sequence encodes CASSPTGGGQYF.

This clone occurred once. This chain joins TRBV19 and TRBJ2-6; D remains ambiguous. Trimming shortened V by 6 bases and J by 2 bases, and 8 bases separated the two germline ends. Germline values: CDR1 LNHDA, CDR2 SQIVND (reference sequence). This CDR3 has 14 residues. This CDR3 is CASRALAGANVLTF. The CDR3 DNA sequence: TGTGCCAGTAGGGCGTTAGCTGGGGCCAACGTCCTGACTTTC.